This T cell receptor (beta chain) appears in the sequencing data of a study of cytomegalovirus exposure and HLA in healthy donors. Findings of the study overall: It was reported that TCR beta sequences correctly inferred the HLA-A and HLA-B alleles for most subjects. Most TCRs appeared rarely, but some public TCRs recurred in many donors. The authors listed 150 or so TCR beta chains as cytomegalovirus-associated.

Primers included in the PCR were 60 Vbeta and 13 Jbeta primers. Data came from immunoSEQ multiplex PCR; TCRdb stores just in-frame clones and leaves some out. The sample contains some 180,000 clones, roughly 87% of which appear only once. A remark on this clone: The antigen remains unidentified. This sample includes further DNA sequences coding for the same CDR3.

Germline CDR1 SGHRS, CDR2 YFSETQ. With 0 bases removed from V and 1 base from J, the gap between germline ends came to 6 bases. The CDR3 is made up of 14 amino acids. The TCR originated in a man aged 35-49 years in good health and CMV-seronegative. This rearrangement joins TRBV5-1 to TRBJ2-3; D may be TRBD2 (5 bases). What was sequenced was PBMCs. CDR3: CASSLAGGTDTQYF. The CDR3 nucleotides read TGCGCCAGCAGCTTGGCCGGGGGCACAGATACGCAGTATTTT.